This T cell receptor (beta chain) stems from a study of lymphopenia after photon versus proton radiotherapy. Germline CDR1 reads MGHDK; CDR2 reads SYGVNS. The CDR3 consists of 14 residues. V was clipped by 4 bases and J by 7 bases, with 16 bases between them. Comments on this clone: Its antigen is not known.

Sequencing was performed with immunoSEQ multiplex PCR; in TCRdb, only in-frame clones are kept and a portion is missing. Here the sample spans some 44,000 clones, approximately 80% being singletons. Study results and caveats: Survival link was tested only in deceased patients; proton benefit remains a possibility. After lymphocyte nadir, photon-treated repertoires showed oligoclonal expansion, especially CD8+ Temra. Proton therapy kept repertoires fairly stable, unlike photons, which gained effector/memory cells.

The sequence came from a woman between 65 and 79 years old with pancreatic cancer. The chain has TRBV25-1 and TRBJ1-2; tentative D call: TRBD1 (5 bases). The sequencing here drew on peripheral blood, taken from a patient treated with proton-based radiotherapy. CDR3 sequence: CASSGRRGGSGYTF. CDR3 bases: TGTGCCAGCAGTGGACGTCGTGGGGGTAGTGGCTACACCTTC.